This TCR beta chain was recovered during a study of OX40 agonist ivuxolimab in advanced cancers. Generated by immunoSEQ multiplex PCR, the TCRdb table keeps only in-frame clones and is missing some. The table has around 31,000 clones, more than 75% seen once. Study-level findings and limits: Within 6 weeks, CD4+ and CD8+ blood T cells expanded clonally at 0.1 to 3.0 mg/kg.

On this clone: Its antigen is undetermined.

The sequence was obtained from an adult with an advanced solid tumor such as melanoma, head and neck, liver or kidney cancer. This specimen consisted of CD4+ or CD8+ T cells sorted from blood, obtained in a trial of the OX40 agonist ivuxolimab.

CDR3 in DNA: TGTGCCAGCAGCTCCCCAGGGGGAGGCCTCCACTTT. Its protein is CASSSPGGGLHF. The chain links TRBV11-3 to TRBJ1-6; 7 positions match TRBD1. After removal of 4 bases from V and 15 bases from J, the junction contained 6 bases not matched to a gene. Germline values: CDR1 SGHNT, CDR2 YENEEA. This CDR3 has 12 amino acids.